These T cell receptor beta chains were read from a single sample in a study of T cells after yellow fever vaccination. TCRdb redid the calling of the 5' RACE reads with MiXCR, one entry per CDR3 protein. The data show around 610,000 distinct CDR3 sequences, with around an eighth seen just once and over 12% held by the top ten. The sequences come from PBMCs, collected on the day of the yellow fever booster vaccination. The receptors come from a young man who received the YFV17D yellow fever vaccine. Each CDR3 is given with its conserved first and last residue. Fields, in order: D gene, V gene, J gene, clone size, CDR3 DNA, CDR3 protein. The D gene is left open where the match is weak. Rows may omit the clone size; those that give it use once, few, many or a size class.

d_call: .
v_call: TRBV7-2
j_call: TRBJ2-1
clone_size: few
cdr3_nt: TGTGCCAGCAGCTTATTAATAGGTGAGCAGTTCTTC
cdr3_aa: CASSLLIGEQFF

d_call: .
v_call: TRBV12-3/TRBV12-4
j_call: TRBJ2-1
clone_size: many
cdr3_nt: TGTGCCAGCAGTGGAACCGCCGGGACCACCGACAATGAGCAGTTCTTC
cdr3_aa: CASSGTAGTTDNEQFF

d_call: .
v_call: TRBV21-1
j_call: TRBJ2-4
clone_size: .
cdr3_nt: TGTGCCAGCAGCAAAGCGCTATGGATACCCGCCAAAAACATTCAGTACTTC
cdr3_aa: CASSKALWIPAKNIQYF

d_call: .
v_call: TRBV6-1
j_call: TRBJ1-2
clone_size: many
cdr3_nt: TGTGCCACCCAAAAGTGGGAGTATGGCTACACCTTC
cdr3_aa: CATQKWEYGYTF

d_call: TRBD2
v_call: TRBV7-2
j_call: TRBJ2-1
clone_size: few
cdr3_nt: TGTGCCAGCAGCCCGACTAGCGGGAGGGCCACTGAGCAGTTCTTC
cdr3_aa: CASSPTSGRATEQFF

d_call: TRBD2
v_call: TRBV20-1
j_call: TRBJ2-1
clone_size: once
cdr3_nt: TGCAGTGCTAGTAGTGGCGGGGGGGATGAGCAGTTCTTC
cdr3_aa: CSASSGGGDEQFF

d_call: .
v_call: TRBV23-1
j_call: TRBJ2-2
clone_size: .
cdr3_nt: TGCGCCAGCAGCTCAGGCCCGGGGAGGACCGGGGAGCTGTTTTTT
cdr3_aa: CASSSGPGRTGELFF

d_call: .
v_call: TRBV14
j_call: TRBJ2-1
clone_size: .
cdr3_nt: TGTGCCAGCAGCCATCTTGAGGGAACGAACAATGAGCAGTTCTTC
cdr3_aa: CASSHLEGTNNEQFF

d_call: TRBD2
v_call: TRBV5-1
j_call: TRBJ2-3
clone_size: .
cdr3_nt: TGCGCCAGCAGCTTGTTTACTAGCGGGAGGCCAAGCACAGATACGCAGTATTTT
cdr3_aa: CASSLFTSGRPSTDTQYF

d_call: TRBD2
v_call: TRBV5-1
j_call: TRBJ2-1
clone_size: many
cdr3_nt: TGCGCCAGCAGCTACGGACTAGCGGGAAGGGATGAGCAGTTCTTC
cdr3_aa: CASSYGLAGRDEQFF

d_call: .
v_call: TRBV11-2
j_call: TRBJ1-2
clone_size: .
cdr3_nt: TGTGCCAGCAGCGGGGCCCTTGAGGGGACTGGCTACACCTTC
cdr3_aa: CASSGALEGTGYTF

d_call: TRBD2
v_call: TRBV20-1
j_call: TRBJ2-1
clone_size: few
cdr3_nt: TGCAGTGCTTTTCTGCCTTTGACGGACTTTCTAGCGGGAGAGCGAGAGCAGTTCTTC
cdr3_aa: CSAFLPLTDFLAGEREQFF

d_call: TRBD2
v_call: TRBV28
j_call: TRBJ2-3
clone_size: many
cdr3_nt: TGTGCCAGCAGGGAGGGACTAGCGGGCACAGATACGCAGTATTTT
cdr3_aa: CASREGLAGTDTQYF

d_call: TRBD2
v_call: TRBV6-5
j_call: TRBJ2-1
clone_size: .
cdr3_nt: TGTGCCAGCAGTTACCCCACTAGCGGGAGGGATGACAATGAGCAGTTCTTC
cdr3_aa: CASSYPTSGRDDNEQFF

d_call: .
v_call: TRBV25-1
j_call: TRBJ2-2
clone_size: .
cdr3_nt: TGTGCCAGCAGTGAATATCGGACGAACACCGGGGAGCTGTTTTTT
cdr3_aa: CASSEYRTNTGELFF

d_call: .
v_call: TRBV5-4
j_call: TRBJ2-3
clone_size: few
cdr3_nt: TGTGCCAGCAGCTCCCACAGGGAATACACAGATACGCAGTATTTT
cdr3_aa: CASSSHREYTDTQYF

d_call: .
v_call: TRBV6-5
j_call: TRBJ1-2
clone_size: few
cdr3_nt: TGTGCCAGCAGTTACTTAAAGGTCCCGAGCTCCCAAAACTATGGCTACACCTTC
cdr3_aa: CASSYLKVPSSQNYGYTF

d_call: .
v_call: TRBV20-1
j_call: TRBJ2-1
clone_size: few
cdr3_nt: TGCAGTGCTAGAGATGGGTACAATGAGCAGTTCTTC
cdr3_aa: CSARDGYNEQFF

d_call: .
v_call: TRBV5-1
j_call: TRBJ1-2
clone_size: few
cdr3_nt: TGCGCCAGCAGCTTGGTGGTCGCGGGCGGCTACACCTTC
cdr3_aa: CASSLVVAGGYTF

d_call: .
v_call: TRBV12-3/TRBV12-4
j_call: TRBJ1-1
clone_size: few
cdr3_nt: TGTGCCAGCAGAAACCGGCAGTCTACCACTGAAGCTTTCTTT
cdr3_aa: CASRNRQSTTEAFF

d_call: .
v_call: TRBV21-1
j_call: TRBJ2-1
clone_size: few
cdr3_nt: TGTGCCAGCAGCAAAAAAAAACCCCTCCAAGGGTCGTACAATGAGCAGTTCTTC
cdr3_aa: CASSKKKPLQGSYNEQFF

d_call: TRBD2
v_call: TRBV28
j_call: TRBJ2-7
clone_size: many
cdr3_nt: TGTGCCAGCACCCCACTAGCGGGAGGCTCCTACGAGCAGTACTTC
cdr3_aa: CASTPLAGGSYEQYF

d_call: .
v_call: TRBV20-1
j_call: TRBJ2-3
clone_size: .
cdr3_nt: TGCAGTGCTAGTCCTACAACCCGCGCCGAAGATACGCAGTATTTT
cdr3_aa: CSASPTTRAEDTQYF

d_call: .
v_call: TRBV5-1
j_call: TRBJ2-2
clone_size: few
cdr3_nt: TGCGCCAGCAGCTTGGAGCCCTGGACAAAAATGAACACCGGGGAGCTGTTTTTT
cdr3_aa: CASSLEPWTKMNTGELFF

d_call: .
v_call: TRBV4-3
j_call: TRBJ2-1
clone_size: .
cdr3_nt: TGCGCCAGCAGCCTCTCTAGAGGAGCCTACAATGAGCAGTTCTTC
cdr3_aa: CASSLSRGAYNEQFF

d_call: TRBD2
v_call: TRBV15
j_call: TRBJ2-3
clone_size: few
cdr3_nt: TGTGCCACCAGCTTGGGGACTAGCGGAAGGACAGATACGCAGTATTTT
cdr3_aa: CATSLGTSGRTDTQYF

d_call: TRBD1
v_call: TRBV5-1
j_call: TRBJ1-6
clone_size: few
cdr3_nt: TGCGCCAGCAGCGTCGGACAGGGGCGTTCACCCCTCCACTTT
cdr3_aa: CASSVGQGRSPLHF

d_call: TRBD2
v_call: TRBV20-1
j_call: TRBJ2-3
clone_size: .
cdr3_nt: TGCAGTGCAACCTCTAGCGGGAGGTTATCAGATACGCAGTATTTT
cdr3_aa: CSATSSGRLSDTQYF

d_call: .
v_call: TRBV7-9
j_call: TRBJ2-7
clone_size: few
cdr3_nt: TGTGCCAGCAGCCCCTCCAGGGCTAGCGAGCAGTACTTC
cdr3_aa: CASSPSRASEQYF

d_call: TRBD2
v_call: TRBV5-1
j_call: TRBJ2-1
clone_size: few
cdr3_nt: TGCGCCAGCAGCACCAGCGGGAGGGCCGACAATGAGCAGTTCTTC
cdr3_aa: CASSTSGRADNEQFF

d_call: .
v_call: TRBV18
j_call: TRBJ2-2
clone_size: few
cdr3_nt: TGTGCCAGCTCACCCCAGTTCCGGCAGGGATCGAACACCGGGGAGCTGTTTTTT
cdr3_aa: CASSPQFRQGSNTGELFF

d_call: TRBD1
v_call: TRBV12-3/TRBV12-4
j_call: TRBJ2-2
clone_size: .
cdr3_nt: TGTGCCAGCAGTTTAGGACAGGGTCGGAACACCGGGGAGCTGTTTTTT
cdr3_aa: CASSLGQGRNTGELFF

d_call: .
v_call: TRBV12-3/TRBV12-4
j_call: TRBJ1-5
clone_size: .
cdr3_nt: TGTGCCAGCAGTTTAGTCGGGGCCGCCCAGCATTTT
cdr3_aa: CASSLVGAAQHF

d_call: .
v_call: TRBV20-1
j_call: TRBJ1-4
clone_size: .
cdr3_nt: TGCAGTGCTACGGGTGGAGTTGAAAAACTGTTTTTT
cdr3_aa: CSATGGVEKLFF

d_call: .
v_call: TRBV7-2
j_call: TRBJ2-3
clone_size: .
cdr3_nt: TGTGCCAGCAGCCCCCGAGGGCTAGCCGGGGATACGCAGTATTTT
cdr3_aa: CASSPRGLAGDTQYF

d_call: TRBD2
v_call: TRBV7-2
j_call: TRBJ2-7
clone_size: .
cdr3_nt: TGTGCCGGCAGCTTAGCGGGAAGTTCCTACGAGCAGTACTTC
cdr3_aa: CAGSLAGSSYEQYF

d_call: .
v_call: TRBV6-2/TRBV6-3
j_call: TRBJ2-7
clone_size: .
cdr3_nt: TGTGCCAGCAGTTACTCGATGCCGCCAGCGGAAATATTCTACGAGCAGTACTTC
cdr3_aa: CASSYSMPPAEIFYEQYF

d_call: .
v_call: TRBV2
j_call: TRBJ1-5
clone_size: .
cdr3_nt: TGTGCCAGCACACAGGGAGATCAGCCCCAGCATTTT
cdr3_aa: CASTQGDQPQHF

d_call: TRBD2
v_call: TRBV5-1
j_call: TRBJ2-3
clone_size: few
cdr3_nt: TGCGCCAGCAGCCAACAAGGCGGGGGAGTGGATACGCAGTATTTT
cdr3_aa: CASSQQGGGVDTQYF